Each of the 29 T cell receptor beta chains below was sequenced from the same sample in a study of shared clonotypes between healthy human individuals. Sequencing used immunoSEQ multiplex PCR; TCRdb keeps in-frame clones, though not all of them. The table lists about 960,000 clones, approximately 76% of them singletons, with about 1.5% in the top ten. Sequenced: memory CD4+ T cells sorted from blood. Subset given: CD45RA-negative fraction. The receptors were sampled from a man between 18 and 35 years old in good health.

This clone was seen repeatedly, ten times or more. The CDR3 coding sequence is TGTGCCAGCAGCCCCCACCAGGCCGCCGGCGGCTACACCTTC. Protein: CASSPHQAAGGYTF. The chain employs TRBV7-2 and TRBJ1-2; D is unresolved. V was trimmed by 5 bases and J by 8 bases, leaving 18 bases between them. This CDR3 is 14 amino acids long. CDR1 and CDR2 from the germline V gene are SGHTA and FQGNSA.

J is TRBJ2-3 and V is TRBV6-1; D might be TRBD1 (5 bases). V shed 5 bases and J shed 5 bases, with 14 bases lying between them. Germline values: CDR1 MNHNS, CDR2 SASEGT. The CDR3 sequence is 14 residues long. CDR3 protein: CASSHRTQGDTQYF. The CDR3 DNA follows: TGTGCCAGCAGTCACCGGACCCAGGGAGATACGCAGTATTTT.

This rearrangement joins TRBV7-8 to TRBJ1-1; the match to TRBD1 covers 7 bases. This CDR3 spans 15 amino acids. CDR1 and CDR2 (germline): SGHVS, FQNEAQ. Trimming took 4 bases from V and 1 from J; bases not matched to a gene: 6. The CDR3 bases are TGTGCCAGCAGCTCCGTAACAGGGGAGAACACTGAAGCTTTCTTT. Translated, it gives CASSSVTGENTEAFF.

The chain links TRBV6-6 to TRBJ2-5; 10 nucleotides agree with TRBD2. Trimming at V came to 7 bases and at J to 4 bases, leaving 12 bases not matched to a gene. The CDR3 has 16 residues. Germline-derived CDR1 and CDR2 are MNHNY and SVGAGI (reference sequence). In DNA form, the CDR3 reads TGTGCCAGCATTCTCACCCCACTAGCGGGGTTAGAGACCCAGTACTTC. Its protein product is CASILTPLAGLETQYF.

There are a few counts of this clone. The same CDR3 can be traced to other DNA sequences in this sample. This chain joins TRBV4-3 and TRBJ2-3; 10 positions match TRBD2. There are 15 residues in the CDR3. Trimming cost V 4 bases and J 2 bases; bases outside gene matches: 3. Germline CDR1 LGHNA, CDR2 YSLEER. The CDR3 DNA reads TGCGCCAGCAGCCGGACTAGCGGTTACACAGATACGCAGTATTTT. Translation gives CASSRTSGYTDTQYF.

There are a few counts of this clone. The V call is TRBV19, the J call TRBJ1-5, with TRBD1 matching 8 bases. From germline, CDR1 is LNHDA and CDR2 SQIVND (reference sequence). The V gene end was trimmed by 2 bases and the J gene end by 4 bases; junction bases not matched to a gene: 4. This CDR3 contains 15 residues. The CDR3 DNA reads as TGTGCCAGTAGTATACCCAGGGGGCTAAATCAGCCCCAGCATTTT. This encodes CASSIPRGLNQPQHF.

The chain employs TRBV15 and TRBJ2-6; D is uncertain. The germline V and J ends were trimmed by 11 bases and 1 base, with 12 bases remaining between them. This CDR3 region has 14 residues. CDR1 LNHNV and CDR2 YYDKDF come from the germline V gene (reference sequence). The CDR3 protein is CAASSSSGANVLTF. The CDR3, as DNA: TGTGCCGCGTCGAGCAGTTCTGGGGCCAACGTCCTGACTTTC. Full variable domain (missing parts from reference TRBV15 and TRBJ2-6): DAMVIQNPRYQVTQFGKPVTLSCSQTLNHNVMYWYQQKSSQAPKLLFHYYDKDFNNEADTPDNFQSRRPNTSFCFLDIRSPGLGDTAMYLCAASSSSGANVLTFGAGSRLTVL.

This chain joins TRBV7-9 and TRBJ2-5, with 13 positions matching TRBD2. This CDR3 is 15 amino acids long. V shed 5 bases and J 4 bases; nucleotides not matched to a gene: 4. The germline V gene encodes CDR1 SEHNR and CDR2 FQNEAQ (reference sequence). The CDR3 DNA follows: TGTGCCAGCAGCCCAAGGACTAGCGGGAGAGAGACCCAGTACTTC. It encodes CASSPRTSGRETQYF.

The CDR3: CASSFNEQYF. CDR3 DNA: TGTGCCAGCAGTTTCAACGAGCAGTACTTC. The chain carries TRBV6-1 and TRBJ2-7; D is ambiguous. CDR1 MNHNS and CDR2 SASEGT come from the germline V gene. The V end lost 5 bases, the J end lost 5 bases, and 4 bases lay between the germline ends. The CDR3 has 10 amino acids.

This clone occurred once. The chain links TRBV7-9 to TRBJ2-3; 11 positions agree with TRBD2. The CDR3 totals 18 residues. CDR1 SEHNR and CDR2 FQNEAQ come from the germline V gene (reference sequence). V gave up 7 bases and J gave up 4 bases; unmatched junction bases: 16. DNA for the CDR3: TGTGCCAGCACCTCGGGGCAGTTGCCGGGACTAGCGGCAGATACGCAGTATTTT. Its translation is CASTSGQLPGLAADTQYF.

The V gene is TRBV2, the J gene TRBJ2-7; the D is unclear. V lost 4 bases and J lost 6, with 13 bases in between. Per the germline V gene, CDR1 is SNHLY and CDR2 is FYNNEI. The CDR3 has 13 residues. Here the CDR3 DNA reads TGTGCCAGCAGTGGTTTCAACAGAGCCGAGCAGTACTTC. Protein: CASSGFNRAEQYF.

V and J are TRBV6-5 and TRBJ1-1, with 10 bases matching TRBD1. V was pared by 6 bases and J by 1 base, with 5 bases of the junction left unmatched. This CDR3 has 15 residues. Germline V gives CDR1 MNHEY, CDR2 SVGAGI. As DNA, the CDR3 is TGTGCCAGCAGGCGGACAGGGGGAGGGAACACTGAAGCTTTCTTT. As protein: CASRRTGGGNTEAFF.

This clone has a handful of counts. J is TRBJ2-2 and V is TRBV29-1; 8 bases agree with TRBD2. The junction had 2 bases not matched to a gene; V was cut back by 1 base and J by 4 bases. The CDR3 is 14 residues long. Germline values: CDR1 SQVTM, CDR2 ANQGSEA. The CDR3 sequence: CSVEVTSGTGELFF. The CDR3 nucleotides are TGCAGCGTTGAAGTTACTAGCGGCACCGGGGAGCTGTTTTTT.

The CDR3 loop is CASSVGRGPSYEQYF. CDR3 bases: TGTGCCAGCAGCGTGGGCAGGGGTCCCTCCTACGAGCAGTACTTC. The J gene is TRBJ2-7, the V gene TRBV5-6; D might be TRBD1 (6 bases). The CDR3 totals 15 residues. Trimming took off 4 bases at V and 0 bases at J, with 14 bases between the two ends. Germline V gene data show CDR1 as SGHDT and CDR2 as YYEEEE.

This chain connects TRBV2 to TRBJ2-5; TRBD2 might be the D (5 bases). From germline, CDR1 is SNHLY and CDR2 FYNNEI. V was cut by 6 bases and J by 0 bases, with 14 bases left in between. This CDR3 is 15 amino acids long. CDR3 amino acids: CASRLMDLYQETQYF. CDR3 sequence (DNA): TGTGCCAGCAGGTTGATGGACTTGTACCAAGAGACCCAGTACTTC.

This clone has a handful of counts. V and J are TRBV5-6 and TRBJ1-1, with D possibly TRBD1 on 6 matching bases. V was pared by 4 bases and J by 10 bases, with 17 bases between. In germline, CDR1 is SGHDT, CDR2 YYEEEE. This CDR3 region has 13 residues. CDR3 nucleotide sequence: TGTGCCAGCAGCCCCGACCTGGGCAGGGGAGCTTTCTTT. Its translation: CASSPDLGRGAFF. Full variable domain (outside the CDR3, taken from reference TRBV5-6 and TRBJ1-1): DAGVTQSPTHLIKTRGQQVTLRCSPKSGHDTVSWYQQALGQGPQFIFQYYEEEERQRGNFPDRFSGHQFPNYSSELNVNALLLGDSALYLCASSPDLGRGAFFGQGTRLTVV.

This clone has at least ten counts. The chain couples TRBV10-1 to TRBJ1-2, with D unclear. The germline CDR1 and CDR2 sequences are WNHNN and SYGVQD (reference sequence). This CDR3 spans 13 amino acids. V lost 3 bases and J 0 bases, leaving 5 bases between the germline ends. The CDR3 nucleotides read TGCGCCAGCAGTGAATCCTCTAACTATGGCTACACCTTC. Amino acid sequence: CASSESSNYGYTF.

The chain employs TRBV6-6 and TRBJ2-1; 7 bases line up with TRBD2. The CDR3 is 15 amino acids. V was clipped by 4 bases and J by 6 bases; unmatched bases: 9. Germline V gene sequence: CDR1 MNHNY, CDR2 SVGAGI (reference sequence). The CDR3 DNA reads TGTGCCAGCAGTTCCGAGAGCGGGACCATCAATGAGCAGTTCTTC. Translated: CASSSESGTINEQFF.

The DNA for the CDR3 is TGCGCCAGCAGCTTGGCTGCCCTCTACAATGAGCAGTTCTTC. It encodes CASSLAALYNEQFF. The chain carries TRBV5-1 and TRBJ2-1, with D unresolved. Trimming took off 0 bases at V and 3 bases at J, with 7 bases between the two ends. There are 14 residues in the CDR3. Per the germline V gene, CDR1 is SGHRS and CDR2 is YFSETQ.

The genes are TRBV6-4 and TRBJ1-5; D is unclear. V dropped 2 bases and J dropped 2 bases, with 4 bases sitting between them. The CDR3 length is 13 residues. Per germline, CDR1 MRHNA and CDR2 SNTAGT. CDR3 residues: CASSDQGNQPQHF. DNA for the CDR3: TGTGCCAGCAGTGACCAGGGCAATCAGCCCCAGCATTTT.

Turning to this clone: The junction departs from the called germline gene at one end, perhaps through a read error. The chain combines TRBV7-2 with TRBJ2-7; 8 positions match TRBD1. This CDR3 has 13 amino acids. CDR1 and CDR2 (germline): SGHTA, FQGNSA. CDR3 nucleotides: TGTGCCAGCAGCTTAGCAGGGACAGGTCGTAGCAACTTC. The encoded protein is CASSLAGTGRSNF.

The chain recombines TRBV7-9 with TRBJ2-3, with TRBD2 matching over 10 bases. V shed 10 bases and J 3 bases; nucleotides not matched to a gene: 7. CDR1 is SEHNR and CDR2 is FQNEAQ in the germline V gene (reference sequence). The CDR3 runs 14 residues. The CDR3 DNA sequence: TGTGCCAAAGCCTCTAGCGGGGGTACAGATACGCAGTATTTT. Amino acid sequence: CAKASSGGTDTQYF.

The chain carries TRBV19 and TRBJ2-4; TRBD2 might be the D (5 bases). This CDR3 is built from 12 residues. The ends were cut back, 5 bases at V and 15 bases at J, with 17 bases in the middle. Germline CDR1 is LNHDA and CDR2 is SQIVND (reference sequence). DNA for the CDR3: TGTGCCAGTAGTCCGGGGTGGGGAAAGACGTACTTC. Translated, it gives CASSPGWGKTYF.

The gene calls are TRBV18 and TRBJ1-1; D is unclear. Per the germline V gene, CDR1 is KGHSH and CDR2 is LQKENI. This CDR3 is 15 amino acids long. V was cut by 3 bases and J by 6 bases, with 17 bases left in between. CDR3 coding DNA: TGTGCCAGCTCACCTTCCAAGGCCCCAGGCGCTGAAGCTTTCTTT. Its protein is CASSPSKAPGAEAFF.

This clone was found many times. The rearrangement uses TRBV18 and TRBJ2-5, with D possibly TRBD2 on 6 matching bases. Trimming left V 5 bases short and J 5 bases short, with 15 bases between. The CDR3 length is 14 residues. Germline lookup yields CDR1 KGHSH and CDR2 LQKENI. The CDR3 protein is CASSGPEGPETQYF. CDR3 in DNA: TGTGCCAGCTCAGGGCCGGAGGGTCCGGAGACCCAGTACTTC.

The chain combines TRBV30 with TRBJ1-6; the match to TRBD1 covers 8 bases. The V and J ends lost 7 bases and 6 bases, in that order; junction bases with no gene match: 17. The CDR3 spans 17 residues. Per the germline V gene, CDR1 is GTSNPN and CDR2 is SVGIG (reference sequence). CDR3 sequence: CASTPSTQGVGNSPLHF. The CDR3 DNA sequence: TGTGCCTCCACACCTTCTACACAGGGGGTCGGTAATTCACCCCTCCACTTT.

This CDR3 is CASSESVSGETQYF. CDR3 bases: TGTGCCAGCAGTGAATCGGTCAGCGGAGAGACCCAGTACTTC. V and J are TRBV6-1 and TRBJ2-5; perhaps TRBD2 as D (5 bases). CDR1 and CDR2 from the germline V gene are MNHNS and SASEGT. V was trimmed by 2 bases and J by 4 bases, leaving 11 bases between them. The CDR3 is made up of 14 amino acids.

The chain employs TRBV4-3 and TRBJ2-7; a weak D match, TRBD2 (7 bases). Germline V lookup: CDR1 LGHNA, CDR2 YSLEER. V shed 6 bases and J shed 5 bases, with 23 bases lying between them. The CDR3 consists of 16 residues. CDR3: CASSLSAGGGPNEQYF. In nucleotides, the CDR3 is TGCGCCAGCAGTCTTTCAGCAGGCGGGGGCCCCAACGAGCAGTACTTC.

The V call is TRBV5-4, the J call TRBJ2-1; 8 bases match TRBD1. Unmatched junction bases numbered 4, after V lost 2 bases and J lost 3 bases. Germline V lookup: CDR1 SGHNT, CDR2 YYREEE (reference sequence). The CDR3 totals 15 residues. This CDR3 is CASSFDRGNYNEQFF. As DNA, the CDR3 is TGTGCCAGCAGCTTTGACAGGGGAAACTACAATGAGCAGTTCTTC.